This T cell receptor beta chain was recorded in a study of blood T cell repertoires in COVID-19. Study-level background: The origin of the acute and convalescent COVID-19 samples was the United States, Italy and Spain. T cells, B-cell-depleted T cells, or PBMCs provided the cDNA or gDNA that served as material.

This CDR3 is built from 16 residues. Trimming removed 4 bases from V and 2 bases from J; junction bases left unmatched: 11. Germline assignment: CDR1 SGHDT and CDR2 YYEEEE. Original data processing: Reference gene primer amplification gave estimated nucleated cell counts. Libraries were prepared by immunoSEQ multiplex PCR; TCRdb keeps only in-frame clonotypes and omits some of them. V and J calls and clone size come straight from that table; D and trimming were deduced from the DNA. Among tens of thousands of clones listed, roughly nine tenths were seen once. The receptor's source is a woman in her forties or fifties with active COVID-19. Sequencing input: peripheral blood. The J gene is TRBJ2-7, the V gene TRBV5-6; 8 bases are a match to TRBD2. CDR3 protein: CASSGKLAESPYEQYF. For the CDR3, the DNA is TGTGCCAGCAGCGGGAAACTAGCGGAGTCTCCCTACGAGCAGTACTTC.